This TCR beta chain derives from a study of neoadjuvant anti-PD-1 for oral cavity cancer. Sequenced by immunoSEQ multiplex PCR; TCRdb stores in-frame clones only, minus some. The repertoire holds more than 50,000 clones, with 65% to 80% as singletons. CDR1 is SGHNT and CDR2 is YYREEE in the germline V gene (reference sequence). Trimming pared 7 bases from V and 5 bases from J, leaving 18 bases between. The CDR3 extends over 15 amino acids. The receptor was derived from a person between 35 and 79 years old with oral cavity squamous cell carcinoma. The starting material was PBMCs, obtained before nivolumab (anti-PD-1) treatment. The rearrangement joins TRBV5-4 to TRBJ1-4; D possibly corresponds to TRBD1 (5 bases). Here the CDR3 DNA reads TGTGCCAGCGGCATGGAGGGGCGGGTAAATGAAAAACTGTTTTTT. As protein: CASGMEGRVNEKLFF.